One sample yielded the 2 T cell receptor beta chains listed below, sequenced in a study of blood T cell repertoires in COVID-19. Profiling relied on immunoSEQ multiplex PCR, and the TCRdb table lists in-frame clones only, not all of them. Of some 70,000 clones in the sample, over 60% are singletons; the top ten hold more than 13%. The source material was peripheral blood. All receptors derive from a man in his 60s with COVID-19, enrolled during active disease.

V gene TRBV5-6 combines with J gene TRBJ1-3, with D perhaps matching TRBD1 (5 bases). V lost 0 bases to trimming and J lost 1 base, with 20 bases between them. The germline V gene has CDR1 SGHDT and CDR2 YYEEEE. This CDR3 region has 19 residues. CDR3 coding DNA: TGTGCCAGCAGCTTGGGGTCGGGCAGGGCCCTCTATTCTGGAAACACCATATATTTT. It is translated as CASSLGSGRALYSGNTIYF.

The chain uses TRBV29-1 and TRBJ2-2; D remains unclear. The V end lost 1 base, the J end lost 1 base, and 7 bases lay between the germline ends. This CDR3 comprises 14 residues. Germline lookup yields CDR1 SQVTM and CDR2 ANQGSEA. CDR3 coding DNA: TGCAGCGTTGAAGTTCTACTGAACACCGGGGAGCTGTTTTTT. It is translated as CSVEVLLNTGELFF.